The 15 T cell receptor beta chains in this list originate from one sample, sequenced in a study of blood T cells in healthy people across ages. A J-beta primer mix and a sample-barcoded 5' primer were used in a second PCR of about 6 to 12 cycles. TCRdb passed the 5' RACE reads through MiXCR, listing each CDR3 protein once. The sample lists about 1 million distinct CDR3 sequences; less than 50% were seen once. The specimen sequenced was blood. These receptors came from a woman aged 60 to 75 in good health.

This rearrangement joins TRBV6-5 to TRBJ2-6; no clear D. Per the germline V gene, CDR1 is MNHEY and CDR2 is SVGAGI. V was clipped by 6 bases and J by 8 bases, with 17 bases between them. This CDR3 has 15 amino acids. The DNA of the CDR3 is TGTGCCAGCAGCCCTCGCTGGGATCGAACCAACGTCCTGACTTTC. Translated, it gives CASSPRWDRTNVLTF.

The chain has TRBV7-9 and TRBJ1-1; possible D gene TRBD1, 6 bases. The ends were cut back, 5 bases at V and 1 base at J, with 14 bases in the middle. There are 15 residues in the CDR3. Per germline, CDR1 SEHNR and CDR2 FQNEAQ (reference sequence). CDR3 sequence reads: CASSPQGTANTEAFF. In DNA, the CDR3 is TGTGCCAGCAGCCCCCAGGGGACGGCGAACACTGAAGCTTTCTTT.

V usage is TRBV6-5 and J usage is TRBJ2-4; weak D call: TRBD1 (5 bases). The end of the DNA is better explained by TRBJ2-5, so the J call may be wrong. Germline values: CDR1 MNHEY, CDR2 SVGAGI. The CDR3 extends over 14 amino acids. CDR3 bases: TGTGCCAGCAGTTACCGACAGACACGAGAGACCCAGTACTTC. This codes for CASSYRQTRETQYF.

To note about this clonotype: An end of the junction does not agree with germline; a read error may underlie this. V usage is TRBV24-1 and J usage is TRBJ2-5, with TRBD1 matching 8 bases. The J call could be wrong; TRBJ2-7 is a better fit for the DNA end. The CDR3 contains 14 residues. CDR1 and CDR2 from the germline V gene are KGHDR and SFDVKD. CDR3 amino acids: CATSEAGGSHEQYF. The CDR3 coding sequence is TGTGCCACCAGTGAGGCAGGGGGCTCCCACGAGCAGTACTTC.

This clonotype appeared many times. The gene calls are TRBV10-3 and TRBJ2-1, with TRBD2 matching 8 bases. The germline V gene encodes CDR1 ENHRY and CDR2 SYGVKD. The CDR3 extends over 16 amino acids. The trim removed 2 bases at V and 5 bases at J, leaving 8 bases unmatched. CDR3: CAISEPGGKAHNEQFF. The CDR3 DNA reads as TGTGCCATCAGTGAGCCGGGGGGGAAAGCCCACAATGAGCAGTTCTTC.

The table lists this clonotype with a few counts. The chain employs TRBV12-3 or TRBV12-4 and TRBJ1-2; TRBD1 might be the D (6 bases). This CDR3 has 14 residues. Trimming pared 6 bases from V and 0 bases from J, leaving 11 bases between. The CDR3 sequence is CASRSDRTNYGYTF. CDR3 DNA sequence: TGTGCCAGCAGGTCGGACAGAACTAACTATGGCTACACCTTC.

This clonotype was seen a few times. The rearrangement joins TRBV6-4 to TRBJ2-1; D ambiguous. The germline V gene encodes CDR1 MRHNA and CDR2 SNTAGT. The V end was cut by 4 bases, the J end by 3 bases, with 7 bases between. This CDR3 is built from 13 residues. The CDR3: CASSASLYNEQFF. CDR3 bases: TGTGCCAGCAGTGCCTCTCTCTACAATGAGCAGTTCTTC.

This clonotype was picked up a small number of times. CDR3 nucleotide sequence: TGCGCCAGCAGCGTCCAGGGGAGCTACAATGAGCAGTTCTTC. Its translation: CASSVQGSYNEQFF. The chain is built from TRBV5-1 and TRBJ2-1, with a weak D call TRBD1 (6 bases). Germline values: CDR1 SGHRS, CDR2 YFSETQ. This CDR3 spans 14 amino acids. V was clipped by 4 bases and J by 3 bases, with 11 bases between them.

A note on this clonotype: A junction boundary mismatches the germline segment, possibly from a read error. The CDR3 coding sequence is TGTGCCGGCAGTTACGATCAGGGGATTGGCTACACCTTC. Its translation: CAGSYDQGIGYTF. The rearrangement uses TRBV6-5 and TRBJ1-2, with D possibly matching TRBD1 (6 bases). The germline CDR1 and CDR2 sequences are MNHEY and SVGAGI. The CDR3 runs to 13 residues.

The chain is built from TRBV11-2 and TRBJ1-2, with D uncertain. The V and J ends lost 5 bases and 4 bases respectively, with 8 bases between them. CDR1 and CDR2 from the germline V gene are SGHAT and FQNNGV. The CDR3 sequence is 12 residues long. Here the CDR3 DNA reads TGTGCCAGCAGCCTACGCCCCTATGGCTACACCTTC. Translation: CASSLRPYGYTF.

The chain uses TRBV7-2 and TRBJ2-7, with 9 nucleotides matching TRBD2. The CDR3 has 15 residues. J was trimmed by 2 bases and V by 4 bases; bases with no gene match: 6. Germline loops: CDR1 SGHTA, CDR2 FQGNSA. CDR3 DNA sequence: TGTGCCAGCAGCTATCTAGCGGGATCCACCTACGAGCAGTACTTC. This translates into CASSYLAGSTYEQYF.

About this clonotype itself: The germline gene is not matched at one end of the junction; a read error may be the cause. The chain employs TRBV20-1 and TRBJ2-1; the match to TRBD2 covers 13 bases. This CDR3 is built from 13 residues. Germline CDR1 and CDR2: DFQATT and SNEGSKA (reference sequence). CDR3 amino acids: CSATRTSGSIWIF. CDR3 nucleotide sequence: TGCAGTGCTACCCGGACTAGCGGGAGTATTTGGATCTTC.

The chain carries TRBV15 and TRBJ1-1; a possible D gene is TRBD1 (5 bases). This CDR3 comprises 14 residues. The V and J ends lost 3 bases and 4 bases respectively, with 12 bases between them. Germline V CDR1 and CDR2: LNHNV, YYDKDF (reference sequence). The CDR3 DNA reads TGTGCCACCAGCAGCCAAGGGGTGTCCACTGAAGCTTTCTTT. It is translated as CATSSQGVSTEAFF.

This chain connects TRBV20-1 to TRBJ2-1; 9 bases map to TRBD2. Germline-derived CDR1 and CDR2 are DFQATT and SNEGSKA (reference sequence). Trimming removed 6 bases from V and 7 bases from J; junction bases left unmatched: 7. The CDR3 contains 13 residues. CDR3 in DNA: TGCAGTGCCGAGCGGGAGGATGGGAATGAGCAGTTCTTC. Its translation is CSAEREDGNEQFF.

This clonotype was found a few times. The chain uses TRBV29-1 and TRBJ2-7; tentatively, D is TRBD2 (5 bases). The J call may be faulty, since TRBJ2-5 better matches the DNA end. The V gene's germline CDR1 is SQVTM and CDR2 ANQGSEA. This CDR3 is 12 amino acids long. CDR3 protein: CSVVGEPETQYF. CDR3 DNA sequence: TGCAGCGTTGTCGGGGAGCCGGAGACCCAGTACTTC.